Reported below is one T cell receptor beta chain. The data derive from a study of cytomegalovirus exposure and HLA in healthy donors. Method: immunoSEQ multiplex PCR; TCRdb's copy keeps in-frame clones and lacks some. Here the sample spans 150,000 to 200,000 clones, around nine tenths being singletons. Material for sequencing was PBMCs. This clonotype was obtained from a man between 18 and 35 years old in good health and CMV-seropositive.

The CDR3 coding sequence is TGTGCCACCAGGGGGGAAGCGGGGGGTCCGGGAAATGAGCAGTTCTTC. Its translation is CATRGEAGGPGNEQFF. V usage is TRBV2 and J usage is TRBJ2-1, with 9 bases matching TRBD2. This CDR3 contains 16 residues. The junction had 17 bases not matched to a gene; V was cut back by 10 bases and J by 7 bases. The V gene's germline CDR1 is SNHLY and CDR2 FYNNEI.